The rows below give T cell receptor beta chains drawn from one sample of a study of OX40 agonist ivuxolimab in advanced cancers. TCRdb keeps only in-frame clones here, not all; method: immunoSEQ multiplex PCR. The table records 50,000 to 75,000 clones, approximately 90% of them present only once. The sequencing used CD4+ or CD8+ T cells sorted from blood, collected in a trial of the OX40 agonist ivuxolimab. These receptors were obtained from an adult with an advanced solid tumor such as melanoma, head and neck, liver or kidney cancer. CDR3s include the opening cysteine and the closing phenylalanine or tryptophan. The D gene is left open where the match is weak. For some rows the clone size is stated as once, few or many, or as a class when expanded; others skip it.

j_call clone_size d_call v_call cdr3_aa cdr3_nt
TRBJ2-7 NA TRBD1 TRBV18 CASSPLRDSISYEQYF TGTGCCAGCTCACCTCTCAGGGACAGCATCTCCTACGAGCAGTACTTC
TRBJ1-1 few NA TRBV7-9 CAATRDLNTEAFF TGTGCGGCTACCAGAGACTTGAACACTGAAGCTTTCTTT
TRBJ2-7 NA TRBD1 TRBV5-4 CASSLRQGDYSYEQYF TGTGCCAGCAGCTTACGACAGGGGGATTATAGCTACGAGCAGTACTTC
TRBJ2-7 NA NA TRBV7-9 CASSRYSYEQYF TGTGCCAGCAGCAGATACAGTTACGAGCAGTACTTC
TRBJ2-3 NA NA TRBV5-1 CASSYTTGTDTQYF TGCGCCAGCAGCTATACGACAGGCACAGATACGCAGTATTTT
TRBJ2-5 once TRBD2 TRBV4-2 CASSQVLSLAGEGETQYF TGTGCCAGCAGCCAAGTTTTAAGTCTAGCGGGAGAGGGGGAGACCCAGTACTTC
TRBJ2-1 NA NA TRBV7-9 CASSPRGSSYNEQFF TGTGCCAGCAGTCCAAGGGGGAGCTCCTACAATGAGCAGTTCTTC
TRBJ2-7 NA TRBD2 TRBV5-4 CASSWGLAGGGEQYF TGTGCCAGCAGCTGGGGACTAGCGGGAGGTGGCGAGCAGTACTTC
TRBJ2-1 NA TRBD1 TRBV2 CASIRTGQEYNEQFF TGTGCCAGCATCCGAACGGGACAGGAATACAATGAGCAGTTCTTC
TRBJ1-5 few NA TRBV19 CASSLNHGMSYDQPQHF TGTGCCAGTAGCCTGAACCACGGGATGTCTTACGATCAGCCCCAGCATTTT
TRBJ2-5 few TRBD2 TRBV2 CASSEGGGYQETQYF TGTGCCAGCAGTGAAGGCGGGGGTTACCAAGAGACCCAGTACTTC
TRBJ1-1 NA NA TRBV18 CASSPANTEAFF TGTGCCAGCTCACCAGCAAACACTGAAGCTTTCTTT
TRBJ1-4 NA NA TRBV4-1 CASSQPVGSEKLFF TGCGCCAGCAGCCAACCCGTGGGGAGTGAAAAACTGTTTTTT
TRBJ2-1 NA TRBD1 TRBV19 CASSSPGQGVYNEQFF TGTGCCAGTAGTAGCCCGGGACAGGGGGTGTACAATGAGCAGTTCTTC
TRBJ2-7 NA TRBD1 TRBV6-5 CASTRDRLSYEQYF TGTGCCAGCACCCGGGACAGACTCTCCTACGAGCAGTACTTC
TRBJ2-7 few NA TRBV2 CASKQGSYEQYF TGTGCCAGCAAGCAGGGGTCTTACGAGCAGTACTTC
TRBJ2-5 NA TRBD2 TRBV5-6 CASSLLTSGMKETQYF TGTGCCAGCAGCTTGTTGACTAGCGGGATGAAAGAGACCCAGTACTTC
TRBJ2-3 NA TRBD2 TRBV5-1 CASSLAPGGGSSTDTQYF TGCGCCAGCAGCTTGGCCCCGGGAGGGGGGTCTAGCACAGATACGCAGTATTTT
TRBJ2-7 NA NA TRBV5-1 CASSSSTGSYEQYF TGCGCCAGCAGCTCCTCGACAGGCTCCTACGAGCAGTACTTC
TRBJ2-6 NA NA TRBV23-1 CASSQKSGANVLTF TGCGCCAGCAGTCAGAAGTCTGGGGCCAACGTCCTGACTTTC
TRBJ2-4 NA TRBD2 TRBV5-1 CASSPEAGVAKNIQYF TGCGCCAGCAGCCCGGAAGCGGGAGTGGCCAAAAACATTCAGTACTTC
TRBJ2-3 NA TRBD2 TRBV9 CASSFGTSGLQDTQYF TGTGCCAGCAGCTTCGGGACTAGCGGTCTACAAGATACGCAGTATTTT
TRBJ2-3 NA NA TRBV9 CASSVEQRTDTQYF TGTGCCAGCAGCGTAGAACAGCGGACAGATACGCAGTATTTT
TRBJ2-3 NA NA TRBV5-1 CASSLTGFIDTQYF TGCGCCAGCAGCTTGACAGGGTTTATAGATACGCAGTATTTT
TRBJ1-1 medium-sized NA TRBV19 CASQPGHGGSTEAFF TGTGCCAGCCAACCGGGACATGGCGGTAGCACTGAAGCTTTCTTT
TRBJ2-2 few TRBD2 TRBV12-5 CASGLDRAGANTGELFF TGTGCTAGTGGTTTGGACCGAGCGGGAGCGAACACCGGGGAGCTGTTTTTT
TRBJ1-4 NA NA TRBV6-6 CASSYGGGEKLFF TGTGCCAGCAGTTACGGGGGGGGCGAAAAACTGTTTTTT
TRBJ2-7 NA TRBD2 TRBV5-4 CASRSGRVDEQYF TGTGCCAGCAGGAGCGGGAGGGTGGACGAGCAGTACTTC
TRBJ1-2 NA NA TRBV5-4 CASSLIQGYGYTF TGTGCCAGCAGCTTGATACAGGGTTATGGCTACACCTTC
TRBJ2-7 NA NA TRBV4-1 CASSQVQGTAYEQYF TGCGCCAGCAGCCAAGTCCAGGGTACTGCCTACGAGCAGTACTTC
TRBJ1-1 once NA TRBV15 CATSTGGAMNTEAFF TGTGCCACCAGCACAGGAGGGGCCATGAACACTGAAGCTTTCTTT
TRBJ2-1 NA TRBD2 TRBV7-6 CASSLQAGGSYNEQFF TGTGCCAGCAGCTTGCAAGCGGGAGGGTCCTACAATGAGCAGTTCTTC
TRBJ2-6 once NA TRBV4-1 CASSPGSSGANVLTF TGCGCCAGCAGCCCGGGATCCTCTGGGGCCAACGTCCTGACTTTC
TRBJ2-7 NA TRBD2 TRBV12-5 CASGLIPGLAGVGTYEQYF TGTGCTAGTGGTTTGATCCCCGGACTAGCGGGAGTAGGGACCTACGAGCAGTACTTC
TRBJ1-2 NA NA TRBV19 CASSIGAGDGYTF TGTGCCAGTAGTATAGGGGCAGGGGATGGCTACACCTTC
TRBJ2-3 NA NA TRBV5-1 CASSWDTDTQYF TGCGCCAGCAGCTGGGACACAGATACGCAGTATTTT
TRBJ2-1 NA NA TRBV30 CAWSSRENEQFF TGTGCCTGGAGTTCGCGGGAAAATGAGCAGTTCTTC
TRBJ2-1 NA TRBD2 TRBV30 CAWDPGLDFYNEQFF TGTGCCTGGGACCCGGGACTAGACTTCTACAATGAGCAGTTCTTC
TRBJ2-1 NA NA TRBV30 CAWSTPPYNEQFF TGTGCCTGGAGTACCCCCCCGTACAATGAGCAGTTCTTC
TRBJ2-3 few NA TRBV5-1 CASSLGAYGDTQYF TGCGCCAGCAGCTTGGGGGCTTATGGAGATACGCAGTATTTT
TRBJ2-7 NA NA TRBV5-1 CASSLSGAYYEQYF TGCGCCAGCAGCTTATCAGGGGCCTACTACGAGCAGTACTTC
TRBJ2-3 NA TRBD1 TRBV11-1 CASSLGQGVGTDTQYF TGTGCCAGCAGCTTAGGACAGGGAGTAGGCACAGATACGCAGTATTTT
TRBJ2-7 NA TRBD2 TRBV19 CASRVAGQPAYEQYF TGTGCCAGTAGGGTAGCGGGTCAACCTGCCTACGAGCAGTACTTC
TRBJ1-2 NA TRBD1 TRBV19 CASSPGQTNYGYTF TGTGCCAGTAGTCCGGGACAGACTAACTATGGCTACACCTTC
TRBJ2-7 NA NA TRBV10-1 CASSGWQGGIYEQYF TGCGCCAGCAGTGGATGGCAGGGAGGCATCTACGAGCAGTACTTC
TRBJ2-2 NA NA TRBV5-1 CASSLLARMNTGELFF TGCGCCAGCAGCTTGCTTGCTAGGATGAACACCGGGGAGCTGTTTTTT
TRBJ2-5 NA NA TRBV6-5 CASSWAGKETQYF TGTGCCAGCAGTTGGGCAGGGAAGGAGACCCAGTACTTC
TRBJ1-1 NA NA TRBV5-4 CASSLGGLGSAFF TGTGCCAGCAGCTTGGGGGGTCTTGGTTCGGCTTTCTTT
TRBJ2-1 NA TRBD2 TRBV5-1 CASSLTSGKKNEQFF TGCGCCAGCAGCTTGACTAGCGGGAAAAAGAATGAGCAGTTCTTC
TRBJ2-3 NA NA TRBV9 CASSGQGGTDTQYF TGTGCCAGCTCTGGGCAGGGAGGCACAGATACGCAGTATTTT
TRBJ1-2 NA NA TRBV7-2 CASSLPPGAYYGYTF TGTGCCAGCAGCTTACCGCCGGGGGCTTACTATGGCTACACCTTC
TRBJ1-5 few NA TRBV7-9 CASSLQGGQPQHF TGTGCCAGCAGCCTACAGGGCGGTCAGCCCCAGCATTTT
TRBJ2-3 NA TRBD1 TRBV4-1 CASSQDGGQGPADTQYF TGCGCCAGCAGCCAAGATGGGGGACAGGGGCCCGCAGATACGCAGTATTTT
TRBJ2-7 NA NA TRBV7-9 CASSLDRWTSYEQYF TGTGCCAGCAGCTTAGATAGATGGACCTCCTACGAGCAGTACTTC
TRBJ1-5 NA NA TRBV7-2 CASSLATGRRNQPQHF TGTGCCAGCAGCTTAGCAACGGGCAGGAGGAATCAGCCCCAGCATTTT
TRBJ2-7 NA NA TRBV19 CASSSGTPPYEQYF TGTGCCAGTAGCTCAGGGACCCCTCCCTACGAGCAGTACTTC
TRBJ2-5 NA TRBD2 TRBV19 CASSRTGGETQYF TGTGCCAGTAGTAGGACGGGGGGGGAGACCCAGTACTTC
TRBJ1-2 NA NA TRBV9 CASSKEGGTLSSTHGYTF TGTGCCAGCAGCAAAGAGGGGGGGACTTTATCTTCTACGCATGGCTACACCTTC
TRBJ2-1 NA NA TRBV30 CAWTRGTGAVNEQFF TGTGCCTGGACTCGAGGGACGGGAGCGGTCAATGAGCAGTTCTTC
TRBJ1-1 NA NA TRBV2 CASNGIMATEAFF TGTGCCAGCAACGGGATCATGGCCACTGAAGCTTTCTTT